The T cell receptor (beta chain) under discussion was sequenced for a study of OX40 agonist ivuxolimab in advanced cancers. Study background: Patients received the agonistic anti-OX40 (CD134) antibody ivuxolimab. Points from the study as a whole: Clonal expansion was among the lowest in partial responders at 0.1-3.0 mg/kg, especially CD8+. Both CD4+ and CD8+ T cell populations in blood had undergone clonal expansion by week 6 at 0.1 to 3.0 mg/kg.

The data were produced by immunoSEQ multiplex PCR, yet TCRdb's version contains in-frame clones alone and is incomplete. This sample yields some 61,000 clones, of which around 90% are seen a single time; about 5% belongs to the top ten. Exclusion applied to patients with autoimmune disease history or systemic immunosuppression. As regards this clone: Its antigen remains unknown.

The CDR3 sequence is 15 residues long. Germline assignment: CDR1 SGDLS and CDR2 YYNGEE. Trimming removed 3 bases at V and 4 bases at J, with 13 bases between. The source is an adult with an advanced solid tumor such as melanoma, head and neck, liver or kidney cancer. The sample was CD4+ or CD8+ T cells sorted from blood, taken in a trial of the OX40 agonist ivuxolimab. V gene TRBV9 combines with J gene TRBJ2-2; D is undetermined. CDR3 in DNA: TGTGCCAGCAGCGCTGATGTTAGTCGCACCGGGGAGCTGTTTTTT. Protein sequence: CASSADVSRTGELFF.